The 25 T cell receptor beta chains given below trace back to one sample, sequenced in a study of cytomegalovirus exposure and HLA in healthy donors. Primers: 60 Vbeta forward and 13 Jbeta reverse. This table comes from immunoSEQ multiplex PCR, and its TCRdb copy is limited to in-frame clones, with some not included. Of 50,000 to 70,000 clones in the sample, 80% were seen once. The sample was PBMCs. These receptors all stem from a woman aged 40 to 49 in good health and CMV-seronegative.

This clone was seen just once. The rearrangement links TRBV2 to TRBJ2-3; 10 bases line up with TRBD2. Germline CDR1 SNHLY, CDR2 FYNNEI. The CDR3 is made up of 17 amino acids. J lost 0 bases, V lost 7 bases, and 10 bases had no gene match. CDR3 DNA: TGTGCCAGCACTGCGCTAGCGGGAGTTTGGAGCACAGATACGCAGTATTTT. Protein: CASTALAGVWSTDTQYF.

The rearrangement links TRBV25-1 to TRBJ2-6; D gene ambiguous. The CDR3 extends over 13 amino acids. Between the trimmed V and J ends, which lost 6 bases and 2 bases, there was a span of 5 bases. Germline V lookup: CDR1 MGHDK, CDR2 SYGVNS. CDR3 loop: CASRSAGANVLTF. DNA for the CDR3: TGTGCCAGCAGGTCTGCTGGGGCCAACGTCCTGACTTTC.

CDR3 region: CASSPRLAGASNTGELFF. In DNA, the CDR3 is TGTGCCAGCAGTCCGAGACTAGCGGGAGCCTCGAACACCGGGGAGCTGTTTTTT. The chain combines TRBV25-1 with TRBJ2-2; 12 nucleotides agree with TRBD2. CDR3 length: 18 amino acids. Germline CDR1 MGHDK, CDR2 SYGVNS. The J segment lost 0 bases and the V segment lost 5 bases, leaving 7 bases of the junction unmatched.

The chain is built from TRBV19 and TRBJ2-1, with TRBD2 identical over 7 bases. The CDR3 loop spans 17 amino acids. With 3 bases clipped from V and 7 bases from J, the junction kept 15 bases outside the gene matches. CDR1 is LNHDA, CDR2 SQIVND, per germline (reference sequence). The CDR3 nucleotides are TGTGCCAGTAGTATTAGGACGGGAGGTCTTTCGGTGAATGAGCAGTTCTTC. Amino acid sequence: CASSIRTGGLSVNEQFF. Together with reference TRBV19 and TRBJ2-1, the CDR3 gives the full variable domain: DGGITQSPKYLFRKEGQNVTLSCEQNLNHDAMYWYRQDPGQGLRLIYYSQIVNDFQKGDIAEGYSVSREKKESFPLTVTSAQKNPTAFYLCASSIRTGGLSVNEQFFGPGTRLTVL.

The chain joins TRBV12-5 to TRBJ2-3; TRBD2 aligns across 7 bases. The CDR3 runs to 14 residues. V trimming: 8 bases; J trimming: 4 bases; junction bases outside the gene matches: 9. Germline V CDR1 and CDR2: LGHNT, FRNRAP. The CDR3 DNA reads as TGTGCTAGTAGGAGTGGCGGGAGTGCAGATACGCAGTATTTT. Residues: CASRSGGSADTQYF.

The rearrangement uses TRBV5-1 and TRBJ2-2, with 11 positions matching TRBD1. Germline V gene sequence: CDR1 SGHRS, CDR2 YFSETQ. V gave up 3 bases and J gave up 6 bases; unmatched junction bases: 10. The CDR3 has 17 amino acids. CDR3 in DNA: TGCGCCAGCAGCTCCAACCCCGGGACAGGGGGATCCGGGGAGCTGTTTTTT. It codes for CASSSNPGTGGSGELFF.

This clone occurred a few times. The chain recombines TRBV6-5 with TRBJ2-1; TRBD2 aligns across 7 bases. Per germline, CDR1 MNHEY and CDR2 SVGAGI. The junction had 5 bases not matched to a gene; V was cut back by 5 bases and J by 1 base. The CDR3 loop spans 15 amino acids. In nucleotides, the CDR3 is TGTGCCAGCAGTCCGCGACTAGCTTCCTACAATGAGCAGTTCTTC. Protein product: CASSPRLASYNEQFF.

The gene calls are TRBV19 and TRBJ2-7; D is possibly TRBD1 (7 bases). Germline CDR1 reads LNHDA; CDR2 reads SQIVND (reference sequence). Trimming left V 5 bases short and J 3 bases short, with 14 bases between. This CDR3 is built from 14 residues. The CDR3 region is CASSYRGAGYEQYF. For the CDR3, the DNA is TGTGCCAGTAGTTACAGGGGAGCGGGCTACGAGCAGTACTTC.

This clone was seen once. The chain links TRBV29-1 to TRBJ2-5, with 8 bases lining up with TRBD1. Germline loops: CDR1 SQVTM, CDR2 ANQGSEA. V trimming: 3 bases; J trimming: 4 bases; junction bases outside the gene matches: 7. The length of the CDR3 is 14 residues. This chain's CDR3 is CSVDFQGAGETQYF. The CDR3 region has the DNA TGCAGCGTTGACTTTCAGGGGGCCGGAGAGACCCAGTACTTC.

The V call is TRBV29-1, the J call TRBJ2-3; D may be TRBD2 (5 bases). The CDR3 has 12 residues. V lost 3 bases and J 8 bases, leaving 12 bases between the germline ends. Per the germline V gene, CDR1 is SQVTM and CDR2 is ANQGSEA. The CDR3 DNA reads TGCAGCGTTGAGTCGTTAGCGTTTACGCAGTATTTT. Amino acid sequence: CSVESLAFTQYF.

The chain carries TRBV10-3 and TRBJ2-5; 10 nucleotides align to TRBD1. Germline trimming cut 6 bases from V and 0 bases from J; bases unmatched to any gene: 4. Germline CDR1 and CDR2: ENHRY and SYGVKD. The CDR3 is 15 amino acids. CDR3 loop: CAISTGTGDQETQYF. The CDR3 nucleotides are TGTGCCATCAGCACCGGGACAGGGGACCAAGAGACCCAGTACTTC.

A remark on this clone: One end of the junction is discordant with germline, which a read error may explain. The J gene is TRBJ1-2, the V gene TRBV7-9; TRBD1 aligns across 10 bases. This CDR3 region has 15 residues. CDR1 and CDR2 from the germline V gene are SEHNR and FQNEAQ (reference sequence). CDR3 residues: CAGSDRDRGLNGYTF. Written as DNA, the CDR3 is TGTGCCGGCAGCGATCGGGACAGGGGTTTGAATGGCTACACCTTC.

The rearrangement uses TRBV5-6 and TRBJ2-7, with D maybe TRBD1 (5 bases). Germline CDR1 is SGHDT and CDR2 is YYEEEE. CDR3 size: 13 residues. V was pared by 4 bases and J by 3 bases, with 11 bases between. The CDR3 nucleotides read TGTGCCAGCAGCCTGCCCAGGGTCTACGAGCAGTACTTC. The encoded protein is CASSLPRVYEQYF.

This clone was observed a handful of times. The V gene is TRBV27, the J gene TRBJ2-3, with TRBD2 matching over 12 bases. The germline V gene has CDR1 MNHEY and CDR2 SMNVEV (reference sequence). The CDR3 is made up of 17 amino acids. The trim removed 5 bases at V and 6 bases at J, leaving 12 bases unmatched. CDR3 residues: CASSTQTSGSFPDTQYF. The CDR3 DNA reads as TGTGCCAGCAGTACCCAGACTAGCGGGAGTTTTCCGGATACGCAGTATTTT.

The rearrangement uses TRBV27 and TRBJ2-1; 8 nucleotides line up with TRBD2. V shed 3 bases, J shed 2 bases, and the junction held 0 bases outside the gene matches. Germline V CDR1 and CDR2: MNHEY, SMNVEV (reference sequence). This CDR3 is built from 14 residues. The CDR3 bases are TGTGCCAGCAGTTTTAGCGGGACCTACAATGAGCAGTTCTTC. Protein sequence: CASSFSGTYNEQFF.

J is TRBJ1-1 and V is TRBV30, with D possibly TRBD1 on 5 matching bases. The V gene's germline CDR1 is GTSNPN and CDR2 SVGIG (reference sequence). CDR3 length: 13 amino acids. V lost 4 bases and J 0 bases, leaving 9 bases between the germline ends. The CDR3 here is CAWIRQMNTEAFF. CDR3 DNA sequence: TGTGCCTGGATAAGACAGATGAACACTGAAGCTTTCTTT.

The V gene is TRBV28, the J gene TRBJ2-1, with D tentatively TRBD2 (6 bases). Germline CDR1 reads MDHEN; CDR2 reads SYDVKM. V was shortened by 7 bases and J by 4 bases, with 14 bases between the two germline ends. The length of the CDR3 is 14 residues. The CDR3 region is CASIDAGSYNEQFF. CDR3 in DNA: TGTGCCAGCATCGACGCGGGGTCTTACAATGAGCAGTTCTTC. Full variable domain (missing parts from reference TRBV28 and TRBJ2-1): DVKVTQSSRYLVKRTGEKVFLECVQDMDHENMFWYRQDPGLGLRLIYFSYDVKMKEKGDIPEGYSVSREKKERFSLILESASTNQTSMYLCASIDAGSYNEQFFGPGTRLTVL.

The chain employs TRBV27 and TRBJ2-7; 8 bases align to TRBD2. J was trimmed by 0 bases and V by 3 bases; bases with no gene match: 4. The CDR3 extends over 15 amino acids. Germline lookup yields CDR1 MNHEY and CDR2 SMNVEV (reference sequence). As DNA, the CDR3 is TGTGCCAGCAGTTTTAGCGGGACGGGCTCCTACGAGCAGTACTTC. It specifies CASSFSGTGSYEQYF.

The CDR3 spells CASSLGVAGAPEQYF. The CDR3, as DNA: TGCGCCAGCAGCTTGGGAGTCGCGGGAGCTCCGGAGCAGTACTTC. J is TRBJ2-7 and V is TRBV5-1; TRBD2 aligns across 7 bases. CDR1 SGHRS and CDR2 YFSETQ come from the germline V gene. Losses at the gene ends were 0 bases for V and 7 bases for J; bases not matched to a gene: 10. The CDR3 covers 15 residues.

The chain links TRBV19 to TRBJ1-2; D remains unclear. CDR1 LNHDA and CDR2 SQIVND come from the germline V gene (reference sequence). The CDR3 consists of 14 residues. V dropped 4 bases and J dropped 4 bases, with 13 bases sitting between them. This CDR3 is CASSTPGVSYGYTF. CDR3 DNA sequence: TGTGCCAGTAGTACTCCCGGGGTGTCCTATGGCTACACCTTC.

This rearrangement joins TRBV9 to TRBJ2-1, with D possibly being TRBD1 (5 bases). V gave up 0 bases and J gave up 5 bases, with 12 bases separating them. Per the germline V gene, CDR1 is SGDLS and CDR2 is YYNGEE. The CDR3 length is 15 residues. Here the CDR3 DNA reads TGTGCCAGCAGCGTAGATGGTGGGGCCAACAATGAGCAGTTCTTC. Translating it yields CASSVDGGANNEQFF. Drawing the rest from reference TRBV9 and TRBJ2-1, the complete variable domain is DSGVTQTPKHLITATGQRVTLRCSPRSGDLSVYWYQQSLDQGLQFLIQYYNGEERAKGNILERFSAQQFPDLHSELNLSSLELGDSALYFCASSVDGGANNEQFFGPGTRLTVL.

The V gene is TRBV6-5, the J gene TRBJ2-3; possibly TRBD1 for D (6 bases). This CDR3 region has 15 residues. V was pared by 4 bases and J by 0 bases, with 11 bases between. The germline gives CDR1 MNHEY, CDR2 SVGAGI. The CDR3 reads CASSSTGISTDTQYF. The CDR3 nucleotides read TGTGCCAGCAGTTCGACAGGAATCAGCACAGATACGCAGTATTTT.

The chain couples TRBV28 to TRBJ1-2; 7 bases line up with TRBD1. The CDR3 is 13 residues long. From germline, CDR1 is MDHEN and CDR2 SYDVKM. With 6 bases clipped from V and 8 bases from J, the junction kept 9 bases outside the gene matches. CDR3 protein: CASRTGQALGYTF. Written as DNA, the CDR3 is TGTGCCAGCAGAACCGGACAGGCCCTCGGCTACACCTTC.

This clone was detected only a few times. The V call is TRBV2, the J call TRBJ1-5; a weak D match, TRBD1 (5 bases). Germline lookup yields CDR1 SNHLY and CDR2 FYNNEI. The CDR3 length is 15 residues. V was trimmed by 6 bases and J by 2 bases, leaving 14 bases between them. CDR3 in amino acids: CASRATARGNQPQHF. CDR3 sequence (DNA): TGTGCCAGCAGGGCCACGGCCAGGGGCAATCAGCCCCAGCATTTT.

The chain joins TRBV9 to TRBJ2-2, with D unresolved. The length of the CDR3 is 13 residues. With 0 bases removed from V and 6 bases from J, the gap between germline ends came to 6 bases. The germline gives CDR1 SGDLS, CDR2 YYNGEE. The CDR3 protein is CASSVVAPGELFF. The DNA for the CDR3 is TGTGCCAGCAGCGTAGTAGCCCCCGGGGAGCTGTTTTTT.